Listed here is a single TCR beta chain. No antigen is known for it. One base away there is no much larger clone; base qualities are not given. Preparation of the library involved the immunoSEQ multiplex PCR assay. Imported from immuneACCESS, the table was reduced by TCRdb to in-frame sequences with V and J called. These copies leave out some clones; in studies compared against another copy, an unresolved V gene accounts for under half, and the cause of the remainder is not known. In this sample the table shows a few hundred thousand clones, around 90% of which occur a single time. Just under 6.5% of the sample comes from the top ten. The germline V gene sets CDR1 to SGHRS and CDR2 to YFSETQ. Spanning cysteine to phenylalanine, the CDR3 consists of 15 amino acids. Only the CDR3 region is kept as DNA, spanning 45 bases read in frame from base 1. Trimming removed 2 bases from V and 3 bases from J; the gene matches leave 5 bases unexplained.

The sample belongs to a study of control samples from healthy donors and cancer patients (dated by TCRdb to 2018 to 2021). In this chain, TRBV5-1 is recombined with TRBJ1-2, with 9 central nucleotides matching TRBD1. The receptor was isolated from a man in his forties or fifties with head and neck cancer. The sequenced material came from PBMCs. The sequence in DNA is TGCGCCAGCAGCTTCCGCGGGACAGGGTACTATGGCTACACCTTC. Translated, this gives CASSFRGTGYYGYTF.